This record looks at one TCR beta chain sequence and its context. The method was immunoSEQ multiplex PCR; TCRdb's version includes in-frame clones alone and lacks a portion of them. The data show approximately 67,000 clones, less than 85% seen once. This specimen belongs to a study of blood T cell repertoires in COVID-19. Germline V CDR1 and CDR2: LGHNA, YSLEER. This CDR3 has 15 amino acids. The germline V and J ends were trimmed by 0 bases and 0 bases, with 8 bases remaining between them. The J gene is TRBJ1-2, the V gene TRBV4-3, with D hard to call. This sequence was found in a man between 60 and 75 years old with acute or convalescent COVID-19. The sample comprised peripheral blood. CDR3 nucleotides: TGCGCCAGCAGCCAAGAATCAGGCACTAACTATGGCTACACCTTC. Encoded protein: CASSQESGTNYGYTF.